Following are 11 T cell receptor beta chains from one sample sequenced in a study of cytomegalovirus exposure and HLA in healthy donors. Vbeta (60) and Jbeta (13) primers were used in the PCR. Data came from immunoSEQ multiplex PCR; TCRdb stores just in-frame clones and leaves some out. The repertoire holds just under 250,000 clones, with 82% as singletons. Sequencing was done on a sample of PBMCs. All receptors come from a woman in her forties in good health and CMV-seropositive.

This clone appeared a few times. The same CDR3 arises from other DNA sequences in this sample as well. This chain's CDR3 is CSAGGNTEAFF. As DNA, the CDR3 is TGCAGTGCAGGGGGGAACACTGAAGCTTTCTTT. The genes are TRBV20-1 and TRBJ1-1; TRBD1 is a possible D gene (6 bases). The CDR3 contains 11 residues. V was clipped by 6 bases and J by 1 base, with 6 bases between them. The germline CDR1 and CDR2 sequences are DFQATT and SNEGSKA (reference sequence).

This clone was counted only a few times. J is TRBJ2-2 and V is TRBV7-9; the D gene is possibly TRBD1 (5 bases). This CDR3 comprises 16 residues. V shed 1 base and J shed 4 bases, with 13 bases lying between them. Germline V gene data show CDR1 as SEHNR and CDR2 as FQNEAQ (reference sequence). CDR3 in amino acids: CASSLVPQGLTGELFF. CDR3 coding DNA: TGTGCCAGCAGCTTAGTTCCTCAGGGCCTCACCGGGGAGCTGTTTTTT.

The genes are TRBV6-5 and TRBJ1-2; 10 bases agree with TRBD1. CDR3 length equals 16 residues. V shed 0 bases and J 6 bases; nucleotides not matched to a gene: 7. Germline CDR1 and CDR2: MNHEY and SVGAGI. CDR3 sequence reads: CASSYSPSGTGDGYTF. Written as DNA, the CDR3 is TGTGCCAGCAGTTACTCCCCTTCCGGGACAGGGGATGGCTACACCTTC.

CDR3 region: CASSPIQGLRNGYTF. The CDR3 DNA reads as TGTGCCAGCAGCCCTATACAGGGTCTCAGGAATGGCTACACCTTC. The chain employs TRBV7-2 and TRBJ1-2; weak D call: TRBD1 (6 bases). Germline values: CDR1 SGHTA, CDR2 FQGNSA. The V end lost 5 bases, the J end lost 6 bases, and 19 bases lay between the germline ends. This CDR3 contains 15 residues.

The chain combines TRBV5-6 with TRBJ2-1; 10 nucleotides align to TRBD2. The CDR3 has 15 residues. The J segment lost 6 bases and the V segment lost 4 bases, leaving 7 bases of the junction unmatched. CDR1 SGHDT and CDR2 YYEEEE come from the germline V gene. The CDR3 loop is CASSTLAGERNEQFF. The DNA for the CDR3 is TGTGCCAGCAGCACTCTAGCGGGAGAACGCAATGAGCAGTTCTTC.

This clone appeared a few times. The chain joins TRBV7-2 to TRBJ1-4; D gene unclear. V gave up 5 bases and J gave up 7 bases, with 8 bases separating them. Germline-derived CDR1 and CDR2 are SGHTA and FQGNSA. The CDR3 spans 12 residues. The CDR3 region is CASSPPGEKLFF. Written as DNA, the CDR3 is TGTGCCAGCAGCCCCCCCGGTGAAAAACTGTTTTTT.

The J gene is TRBJ1-1, the V gene TRBV5-6; a possible D gene is TRBD1 (6 bases). Trimming cost V 4 bases and J 1 base, with 17 bases left between them. Germline loops: CDR1 SGHDT, CDR2 YYEEEE. The CDR3 totals 16 residues. For the CDR3, the DNA is TGTGCCAGCAGCGCTCTACCAGGGGACCCGAACACTGAAGCTTTCTTT. Translation: CASSALPGDPNTEAFF.

The gene calls are TRBV6-6 and TRBJ1-1; D ambiguous. The CDR3 consists of 16 residues. Germline CDR1 is MNHNY and CDR2 is SVGAGI (reference sequence). V was shortened by 0 bases and J by 6 bases, with 17 bases between the two germline ends. The CDR3 here is CASSYSADSYTAEAFF. The CDR3 DNA is TGTGCCAGCAGTTACTCGGCGGACTCCTACACGGCTGAAGCTTTCTTT.

The chain links TRBV7-2 to TRBJ1-2, with unresolved D. Germline V gives CDR1 SGHTA, CDR2 FQGNSA. V shed 0 bases and J shed 7 bases, with 9 bases lying between them. CDR3 length: 13 residues. Here the CDR3 reads CASSLARESGYTF. The DNA of the CDR3 is TGTGCCAGCAGCTTAGCGAGGGAATCTGGCTACACCTTC.

The CDR3 DNA is TGTGCCAGCACTCCAGCCAAAAACATTCAGTACTTC. This codes for CASTPAKNIQYF. V gene TRBV7-2 combines with J gene TRBJ2-4; D is uncertain. This CDR3 has 12 amino acids. Trimming pared 7 bases from V and 0 bases from J, leaving 4 bases between. Germline V gene lookup returns CDR1 SGHTA and CDR2 FQGNSA.

This chain joins TRBV5-5 and TRBJ1-4; the D is unclear. Deletions cut 0 bases from V and 8 bases from J, with 8 bases between. CDR3 length equals 13 residues. Germline V gene sequence: CDR1 SGHKS, CDR2 YYEKEE (reference sequence). CDR3 sequence: CASSLGYGEKLFF. CDR3 nucleotide sequence: TGTGCCAGCAGCTTGGGTTACGGGGAAAAACTGTTTTTT.